A selection of T cell receptor beta chains follows, all from one sample in a study of early T cells in non-severe SARS-CoV-2 infection. Via MiXCR, TCRdb re-called the 5' RACE reads, giving one row per CDR3 protein. The data hold tens of thousands of distinct CDR3 sequences, with roughly 6% observed a single time. The sequenced sample was whole blood. The source is an adult who was a healthcare worker with PCR-confirmed SARS-CoV-2 infection or an uninfected control (not recorded which). The CDR3 runs from the conserved cysteine through the conserved F or W. Each record gives: D gene, clone size, V gene, J gene, CDR3 DNA, CDR3 protein. D genes are given only for firm matches. The size field is filled for only some rows; it gives once, few, many or a size class.

>-|many|TRBV20-1|TRBJ2-2
TGCAGTGCTAGCCGAGGCACCGGGGAGCTGTTTTTT
CSASRGTGELFF
>TRBD2|few|TRBV27|TRBJ2-1
TGTGCCAGCAGGAGGACTAGCGGGATTGGTGAGCAGTTCTTC
CASRRTSGIGEQFF
>-|-|TRBV5-1|TRBJ2-3
TGCGCCAGCAGCTTGCACGCTCCAGATACGCAGTATTTT
CASSLHAPDTQYF
>-|many|TRBV7-9|TRBJ2-1
TGTGCCAGCCGAGACAACTACAATGAGCAGTTCTTC
CASRDNYNEQFF
>-|few|TRBV7-8|TRBJ2-7
TGTGCCAGCAGTCTAGCCCCTGACACTTACGAGCAGTACTTC
CASSLAPDTYEQYF
>TRBD2|many|TRBV19|TRBJ2-1
TGTGCCAGTAGTATAGGAGCGGGGGCCTCCTACAATGAGCAGTTCTTC
CASSIGAGASYNEQFF
>TRBD1|many|TRBV10-3|TRBJ2-1
TGTGCCATCAGTATCACAGGGGGCAATGAGCAGTTCTTC
CAISITGGNEQFF
>-|many|TRBV7-9|TRBJ2-2
TGTGCCAGCAGCTTAAGGACCGGGGAGCTGTTTTTT
CASSLRTGELFF
>TRBD2|many|TRBV6-5|TRBJ2-1
TGTGCCAGCAGTTTCCTTAGCGGGTTGTCCTACAATGAGCAGTTCTTC
CASSFLSGLSYNEQFF
>TRBD2|many|TRBV20-1|TRBJ2-7
TGCAGTGCTAGAAAACCGGGACTAGCAACCTACGAGCAGTACTTC
CSARKPGLATYEQYF
>-|many|TRBV21-1|TRBJ2-7
TGTGCCAGCAACCTCATCATGGGCCCCTACGAGCAGTACTTC
CASNLIMGPYEQYF
>-|many|TRBV29-1|TRBJ2-3
TGCAGCGCCGACGCAGGCCTAGCCACAGATACGCAGTATTTT
CSADAGLATDTQYF
>TRBD2|few|TRBV28|TRBJ2-7
TGTGCCAGCAGTTTTTCCCCGACTAGCGGGATTCATCTTACCTACGAGCAGTACTTC
CASSFSPTSGIHLTYEQYF
>-|many|TRBV6-2/TRBV6-3|TRBJ1-1
TGTGCCAGCAGCCCACCTAGGAGACTTAGTATGAACACTGAAGCTTTCTTT
CASSPPRRLSMNTEAFF
>-|few|TRBV6-1|TRBJ1-2
TGTGCCAGCAGGGACGTCAGGGGCTACACCTTC
CASRDVRGYTF
>-|few|TRBV15|TRBJ2-1
TGTGCCACCAGCATACAAGGACCACCCAATGAGCAGTTCTTC
CATSIQGPPNEQFF
>TRBD1|few|TRBV5-6|TRBJ2-7
TGTGCCAGCACCCCGACAGGGTCCTCCTACGAGCAGTACTTC
CASTPTGSSYEQYF
>-|many|TRBV5-5|TRBJ1-5
TGTGCCAGCAGCTTACGGGGGCATGGGCAGCCCCAGCATTTT
CASSLRGHGQPQHF
>-|many|TRBV11-2|TRBJ2-1
TGTGCCAGCAGCTTAGATACCGCCAATGAGCAGTTCTTC
CASSLDTANEQFF
>-|few|TRBV29-1|TRBJ1-2
TGCAGCGTTGGCGGAAATAATGGCTACACCTTC
CSVGGNNGYTF
>TRBD2|-|TRBV20-1|TRBJ2-7
TGCAGTGCTCAATCCTCCGGGAGGGGAGGGTACGAGCAGTACTTC
CSAQSSGRGGYEQYF
>TRBD2|-|TRBV27|TRBJ2-1
TGTGCCAGCAGATTACTAGCGGGAGGTCTTTATGAGCAGTTCTTC
CASRLLAGGLYEQFF
>-|-|TRBV7-2|TRBJ2-1
TGTGCCAGCAGCTTATTTCAGGGCCCCAATGAGCAGTTCTTC
CASSLFQGPNEQFF
>-|few|TRBV5-4|TRBJ2-1
TGTGCCAGCAGCTTGGTGGCAGGTGGAAATGAGCAGTTCTTC
CASSLVAGGNEQFF
>-|few|TRBV7-9|TRBJ2-1
TGTGCCAGCAGCCCGGTCTTGGGGGGCTACAATGAGCAGTTCTTC
CASSPVLGGYNEQFF
>-|many|TRBV20-1|TRBJ2-3
TGCAGTGCTGGGGGGGGGCCATCGGCAGATACGCAGTATTTT
CSAGGGPSADTQYF
>-|few|TRBV30|TRBJ2-1
TGTGCCTGGGGGAGTTTTGGTGAGCAGTTCTTC
CAWGSFGEQFF
>-|-|TRBV20-1|TRBJ2-7
TGCAGTGCTGGGACGGGAGTTACCTACGAGCAGTACTTC
CSAGTGVTYEQYF
>TRBD1|many|TRBV7-8|TRBJ1-6
TGTGCCAGCAGCTTAGAAACCGGGACAGGGGCTCACTTT
CASSLETGTGAHF